The 27 T cell receptor beta chains in this list originate from one sample, sequenced in a study of T-cell reconstitution after alpha-beta-depleted transplantation in children. Study observations and caveats: Once a year had passed after transplant, T-cell counts and diversity came mostly from newly produced T cells.

Unique molecular identifiers were incorporated into the prepared TCRbeta library. Using its own MiXCR run on the PCR reads, TCRdb lists one record per CDR3 protein. Found here are 330,000 or so distinct CDR3 sequences, 7.5% to 9% of them singletons; the top ten hold over 7.5%. These receptors' targets are unknown. Specimen: peripheral blood, collected 360 days after TCRalphabeta/CD19-depleted stem cell transplant. All receptors come from a female patient aged 2 to 10 who had a stem cell transplant for Fanconi anemia, so the T cells may come from the graft donor.

This clonotype was counted many times. This chain uses TRBV10-3 with TRBJ2-7; TRBD2 is a possible D gene (5 bases). This CDR3 is 15 amino acids long. The germline V gene encodes CDR1 ENHRY and CDR2 SYGVKD. Trimming left V 1 base short and J 5 bases short, with 15 bases between. CDR3 amino acids: CAISEYPASSNEQYF. CDR3 bases: TGTGCCATCAGTGAGTACCCGGCTAGCAGCAACGAGCAGTACTTC.

Many counts were recorded for this clonotype. The chain uses TRBV25-1 and TRBJ2-3; no definite D call. Germline V gives CDR1 MGHDK, CDR2 SYGVNS. Trimming removed 1 base at V and 4 bases at J, with 3 bases between. The length of the CDR3 is 12 residues. The CDR3 spells CASSEFADTQYF. The CDR3 nucleotides are TGTGCCAGCAGTGAATTCGCAGATACGCAGTATTTT.

In this sample, this clonotype turned up many times. The CDR3: CAIRQGNEQYV. The CDR3 bases are TGTGCCATCAGACAGGGGAACGAGCAGTACGTC. The genes are TRBV10-3 and TRBJ2-7; 7 bases match TRBD1. CDR1 is ENHRY, CDR2 SYGVKD, per germline. The CDR3 runs to 11 residues. The V and J ends lost 6 bases and 5 bases, in that order; junction bases with no gene match: 1.

This clonotype was counted ten times or more. J is TRBJ2-7 and V is TRBV20-1, with unresolved D. Germline V gene data show CDR1 as DFQATT and CDR2 as SNEGSKA (reference sequence). The length of the CDR3 is 12 residues. Trimming removed 0 bases at V and 6 bases at J, with 9 bases between. The CDR3 nucleotides are TGCAGTGCTAGAGATCCCCCTGGCGAGCAGTACTTC. It specifies CSARDPPGEQYF.

In this sample, this clonotype turned up many times. CDR3 nucleotides: TGTGCCAGCAGCCGAGGGACTAGCGGGAAAGAGACCCAGTACTTC. This translates into CASSRGTSGKETQYF. The V gene is TRBV7-8, the J gene TRBJ2-5; 13 positions agree with TRBD2. Germline CDR1 reads SGHVS; CDR2 reads FQNEAQ. The CDR3 consists of 15 residues. The trim removed 5 bases at V and 3 bases at J, leaving 3 bases unmatched. Full variable domain (missing parts from reference TRBV7-8 and TRBJ2-5): GAGVSQSPRYKVAKRGQDVALRCDPISGHVSLFWYQQALGQGPEFLTYFQNEAQLDKSGLPSDRFFAERPEGSVSTLKIQRTQQEDSAVYLCASSRGTSGKETQYFGPGTRLLVL.

This chain joins TRBV4-2 and TRBJ2-5; 7 positions agree with TRBD2. The CDR3 contains 16 residues. Trimming at V came to 3 bases and at J to 3 bases, leaving 10 bases not matched to a gene. Germline V CDR1 and CDR2: LGHNA, YNFKEQ. The CDR3 sequence: CASSQAPGTNEETQYF. CDR3 bases: TGTGCCAGCAGCCAGGCCCCCGGGACTAATGAAGAGACCCAGTACTTC.

Concerning this clonotype: Its ends do not fully match the called genes, so a read error is possible. The chain recombines TRBV6-5 with TRBJ1-1; D is unclear. Germline V gene data show CDR1 as MNHEY and CDR2 as SVGAGI. The CDR3 length is 13 residues. The DNA of the CDR3 is TGTGCCAGCTGTTACTCGCAAACAAATGAAGCTTTCTTT. It codes for CASCYSQTNEAFF.

This clonotype showed up many times. V usage is TRBV5-1 and J usage is TRBJ2-3, with 10 nucleotides matching TRBD2. Germline V gives CDR1 SGHRS, CDR2 YFSETQ. V trimming: 6 bases; J trimming: 0 bases; junction bases outside the gene matches: 10. This CDR3 has 17 residues. CDR3 nucleotide sequence: TGCGCCAGCAAGCCCCTAACTAGCGGGGTTAGCACAGATACGCAGTATTTT. The encoded protein is CASKPLTSGVSTDTQYF. The full variable domain, in which reference TRBV5-1 and TRBJ2-3 provide the parts outside the CDR3, is KAGVTQTPRYLIKTRGQQVTLSCSPISGHRSVSWYQQTPGQGLQFLFEYFSETQRNKGNFPGRFSGRQFSNSRSEMNVSTLELGDSALYLCASKPLTSGVSTDTQYFGPGTRLTVL.

This clonotype was seen ten or more times. The rearrangement links TRBV15 to TRBJ1-3, with 7 bases identical to TRBD1. Unmatched junction bases numbered 2, after V lost 1 base and J lost 2 bases. CDR1 is LNHNV, CDR2 YYDKDF, per germline (reference sequence). The CDR3 consists of 15 residues. The CDR3 DNA reads as TGTGCCACCAGCAGAGGCAGGGGGACTGGAAACACCATATATTTT. Amino acids: CATSRGRGTGNTIYF.

This clonotype has a count of ten or more. The rearrangement uses TRBV7-9 and TRBJ2-7, with TRBD1 matching 8 bases. V trimming: 7 bases; J trimming: 6 bases; junction bases outside the gene matches: 17. Germline CDR1 and CDR2: SEHNR and FQNEAQ (reference sequence). This CDR3 spans 16 amino acids. The CDR3 loop reads CASTFGTGQGAFEQYF. The CDR3 nucleotides read TGTGCCAGCACCTTTGGAACGGGGCAGGGGGCGTTCGAGCAGTACTTC.

This clonotype showed up many times. The chain carries TRBV7-9 and TRBJ1-1; D may be TRBD1 (6 bases). The CDR3 is 13 residues long. Trimming took 2 bases from V and 10 from J, leaving 14 bases between them. Germline values: CDR1 SEHNR, CDR2 FQNEAQ (reference sequence). The CDR3 protein is CASSLIWGGPAFF. DNA for the CDR3: TGTGCCAGCAGCTTAATTTGGGGGGGGCCAGCTTTCTTT.

The sample holds many counts of this clonotype. The rearrangement joins TRBV18 to TRBJ2-7; possibly TRBD2 for D (6 bases). In germline, CDR1 is KGHSH, CDR2 LQKENI. The CDR3 contains 12 residues. Trimming left V 2 bases short and J 6 bases short, with 8 bases between. CDR3 protein: CASSPGGGEQYF. DNA for the CDR3: TGTGCCAGCTCACCAGGGGGAGGCGAGCAGTACTTC.

This clonotype has a count of ten or more. This chain uses TRBV12-3 or TRBV12-4 with TRBJ1-1, with unresolved D. This CDR3 has 13 amino acids. V was shortened by 2 bases and J by 5 bases, with 9 bases between the two germline ends. CDR3 DNA: TGTGCCAGCAGTTTATCCCCTTGGACTGAAGCTTTCTTT. It translates to CASSLSPWTEAFF.

In its sample, this clonotype was seen a few times. The CDR3 nucleotides are TGTGCCAGTGACAGTGCTAATGAAAAACTGTTTTTT. It yields the protein CASDSANEKLFF. The J gene is TRBJ1-4, the V gene TRBV28, with a possible D match to TRBD1 (5 bases). Germline V CDR1 and CDR2: MDHEN, SYDVKM. With 9 bases removed from V and 3 bases from J, the gap between germline ends came to 8 bases. The CDR3 is 12 residues long.

The J gene is TRBJ1-1, the V gene TRBV3-1, with D unresolved. This CDR3 has 15 amino acids. V lost 5 bases to trimming and J lost 0 bases, with 13 bases between them. Germline values: CDR1 LGHDT, CDR2 YNNKEL (reference sequence). The CDR3 loop is CASSAQGRVNTEAFF. The CDR3 bases are TGTGCCAGCAGCGCCCAAGGAAGGGTGAACACTGAAGCTTTCTTT.

This clonotype was recorded many times. The V and J genes are TRBV10-3 and TRBJ2-2, with a possible D match to TRBD1 (6 bases). V lost 0 bases and J lost 4, with 12 bases in between. CDR3 size: 16 residues. Germline loops: CDR1 ENHRY, CDR2 SYGVKD. The CDR3 bases are TGTGCCATCAGTGAGTCCGTGGGGGCCAGCACCGGGGAGCTGTTTTTT. This gives the protein CAISESVGASTGELFF.

There are many counts of this clonotype. The rearrangement uses TRBV7-9 and TRBJ2-3; a weak D match, TRBD1 (6 bases). The germline V and J ends were trimmed by 4 bases and 5 bases, with 19 bases remaining between them. This CDR3 comprises 16 residues. The V gene's germline CDR1 is SEHNR and CDR2 FQNEAQ (reference sequence). The CDR3 sequence: CASSSRRGRPEDTQYF. The CDR3 DNA reads TGTGCCAGCAGCTCGCGCAGGGGTCGACCAGAAGATACGCAGTATTTT.

This clonotype was counted at least ten times. The chain uses TRBV28 and TRBJ2-6; perhaps TRBD1 as D (6 bases). Germline lookup yields CDR1 MDHEN and CDR2 SYDVKM. The CDR3 totals 16 residues. Trimming cost V 6 bases and J 3 bases, with 15 bases left between them. The CDR3, as DNA: TGTGCCAGCAGGTTACAGGGTCTGGTTGGGGCCAACGTCCTGACTTTC. This gives the protein CASRLQGLVGANVLTF.

As regards this clonotype: A read error is possible here, since a much larger clone lies one base away. The J gene is TRBJ1-1, the V gene TRBV5-1, with D possibly being TRBD1 (5 bases). Germline CDR1 reads SGHRS; CDR2 reads YFSETQ. This CDR3 spans 14 amino acids. CDR3 sequence (DNA): TGCGCCAGCAGCTCCAGGGAAGGTTTCACTGAAGCTTTGTTT. Translating it yields CASSSREGFTEALF.

This clonotype was picked up many times. The CDR3 bases are TGCGCCAGCAGCCATAACCGGCTAGCGGCCTCCTACGAGCAGTACTTC. Its translation is CASSHNRLAASYEQYF. The genes are TRBV4-1 and TRBJ2-7, with 7 bases identical to TRBD2. With 3 bases clipped from V and 0 bases from J, the junction kept 8 bases outside the gene matches. CDR1 MGHRA and CDR2 YSYEKL come from the germline V gene. This CDR3 comprises 16 residues.

In this sample, this clonotype turned up a few times. The gene calls are TRBV7-3 and TRBJ2-5; TRBD2 might be the D (7 bases). Trimming stripped 6 bases from V and 5 bases from J, with 19 bases between. The CDR3 has 15 amino acids. Germline CDR1 and CDR2: SGHTA and FQGTGA. Here the CDR3 DNA reads TGTGCCAGCAGTCTGTCTAGCGGTAGGGGGGAGACCCAGTACTTC. Its protein product is CASSLSSGRGETQYF.

This clonotype was counted only a few times. J is TRBJ2-3 and V is TRBV11-2; D is possibly TRBD1 or TRBD2 (5 bases each). The germline CDR1 and CDR2 sequences are SGHAT and FQNNGV. The V and J ends lost 1 base and 6 bases respectively, with 17 bases between them. The CDR3 totals 16 residues. Here the CDR3 reads CASSLVRDAPGDTQYF. CDR3 in DNA: TGTGCCAGCAGCTTAGTCCGGGACGCACCAGGCGATACGCAGTATTTT.

This clonotype was observed at least ten times. This chain links TRBV11-2 with TRBJ2-3; 7 positions agree with TRBD1. The germline V gene encodes CDR1 SGHAT and CDR2 FQNNGV. The CDR3 is 15 amino acids. V shed 5 bases, J shed 1 base, and the junction held 6 bases outside the gene matches. CDR3 amino acids: CASSPPGTGTDTQYF. The CDR3 DNA reads as TGTGCCAGCAGCCCCCCCGGGACAGGCACAGATACGCAGTATTTT.

This chain links TRBV6-2 or TRBV6-3 with TRBJ1-1, with D possibly matching TRBD1 (5 bases). Trimming took 2 bases from V and 2 from J, leaving 12 bases between them. The CDR3 length is 15 residues. CDR1 is MNHEY and CDR2 is SVGEGT in the germline V gene. The CDR3, as DNA: TGTGCCAGCAGTTACGTCGGGGGGGGAAACACTGAAGCTTTCTTT. Encoded protein: CASSYVGGGNTEAFF.

This clonotype showed up many times. The rearrangement links TRBV4-3 to TRBJ1-1, with no clear D. The CDR3 is 15 amino acids. Germline lookup yields CDR1 LGHNA and CDR2 YSLEER. V was trimmed by 4 bases and J by 3 bases, leaving 15 bases between them. Here the CDR3 DNA reads TGCGCCAGCAGCCTTACCCGGACGATTTACACTGAAGCTTTCTTT. Protein sequence: CASSLTRTIYTEAFF.

In this sample, this clonotype turned up a few times. V is TRBV12-5 and J is TRBJ2-1, with D tentatively TRBD1 (6 bases). V was pared by 1 base and J by 10 bases, with 11 bases between. The CDR3 contains 13 residues. Germline V CDR1 and CDR2: LGHNT, FRNRAP. CDR3 amino acids: CASGLDAGTEQFF. CDR3 DNA: TGTGCTAGTGGTTTGGACGCCGGGACAGAGCAGTTCTTC.

This clonotype was seen a handful of times. One end of the junction varies from germline; a read error may be responsible. The gene calls are TRBV20-1 and TRBJ2-1, with 7 bases fitting TRBD1. Germline V lookup: CDR1 DFQATT, CDR2 SNEGSKA (reference sequence). The CDR3 totals 14 residues. This CDR3 reads CSARDRVSYNEQFF. DNA for the CDR3: TGCAGTGCTCGAGACAGGGTCTCCTACAATGAGCAGTTCTTC.